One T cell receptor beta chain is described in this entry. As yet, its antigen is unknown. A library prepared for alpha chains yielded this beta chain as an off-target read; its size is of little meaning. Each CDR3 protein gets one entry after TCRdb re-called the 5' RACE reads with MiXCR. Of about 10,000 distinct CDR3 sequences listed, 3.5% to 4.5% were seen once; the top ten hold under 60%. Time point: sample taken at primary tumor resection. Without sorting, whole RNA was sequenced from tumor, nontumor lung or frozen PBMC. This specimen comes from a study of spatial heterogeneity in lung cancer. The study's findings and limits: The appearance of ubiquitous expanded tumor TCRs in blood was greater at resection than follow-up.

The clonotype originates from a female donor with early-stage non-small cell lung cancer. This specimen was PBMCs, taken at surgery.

CDR3 region: CASSETSGNYEQYF. The CDR3 bases are TGCGCCAGCAGCGAGACTAGCGGGAACTACGAGCAGTACTTC. The chain couples TRBV4-1 to TRBJ2-7; the match to TRBD2 covers 11 bases. The CDR3 contains 14 residues. Germline V gives CDR1 MGHRA, CDR2 YSYEKL. The V gene end was trimmed by 5 bases and the J gene end by 3 bases; junction bases not matched to a gene: 3.